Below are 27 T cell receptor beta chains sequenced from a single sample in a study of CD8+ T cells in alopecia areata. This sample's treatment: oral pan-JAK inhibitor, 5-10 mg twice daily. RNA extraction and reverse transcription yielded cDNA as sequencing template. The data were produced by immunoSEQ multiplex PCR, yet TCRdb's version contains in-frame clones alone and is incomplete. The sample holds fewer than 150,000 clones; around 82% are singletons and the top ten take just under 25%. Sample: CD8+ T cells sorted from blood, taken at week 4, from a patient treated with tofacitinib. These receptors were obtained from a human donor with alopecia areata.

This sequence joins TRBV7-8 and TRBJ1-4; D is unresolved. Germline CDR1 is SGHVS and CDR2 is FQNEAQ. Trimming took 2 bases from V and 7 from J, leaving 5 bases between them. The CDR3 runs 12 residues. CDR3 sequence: CASSLYGEKLFF. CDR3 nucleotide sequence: TGTGCCAGCAGCTTATACGGTGAAAAACTGTTTTTT.

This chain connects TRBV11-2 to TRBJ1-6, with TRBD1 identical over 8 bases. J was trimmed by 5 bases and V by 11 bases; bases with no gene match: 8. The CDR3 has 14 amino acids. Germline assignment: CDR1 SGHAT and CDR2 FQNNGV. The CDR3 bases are TGTGCCTCGAGACAGGGGAACCATAATTCACCCCTCCACTTT. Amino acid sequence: CASRQGNHNSPLHF.

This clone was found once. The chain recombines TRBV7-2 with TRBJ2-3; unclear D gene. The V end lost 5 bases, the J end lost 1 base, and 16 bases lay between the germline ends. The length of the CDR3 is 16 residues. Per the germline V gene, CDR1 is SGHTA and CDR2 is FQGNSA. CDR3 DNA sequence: TGTGCCAGCAGCGTTCAAATCACCTGGGGCACAGATACGCAGTATTTT. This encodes CASSVQITWGTDTQYF.

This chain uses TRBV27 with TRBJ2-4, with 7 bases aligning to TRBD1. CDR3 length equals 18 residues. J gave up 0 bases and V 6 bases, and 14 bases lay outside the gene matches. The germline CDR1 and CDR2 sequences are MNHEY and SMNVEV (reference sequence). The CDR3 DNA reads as TGTGCCAGCAGCATTCCCCAGGGACAGATTCTAGCCAAAAACATTCAGTACTTC. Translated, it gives CASSIPQGQILAKNIQYF.

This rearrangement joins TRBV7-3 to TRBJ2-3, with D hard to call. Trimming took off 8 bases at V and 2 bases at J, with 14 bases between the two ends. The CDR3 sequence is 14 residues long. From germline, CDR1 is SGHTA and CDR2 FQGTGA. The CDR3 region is CASSKFRPTDTQYF. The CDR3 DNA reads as TGTGCCAGCTCCAAATTCAGGCCCACAGATACGCAGTATTTT.

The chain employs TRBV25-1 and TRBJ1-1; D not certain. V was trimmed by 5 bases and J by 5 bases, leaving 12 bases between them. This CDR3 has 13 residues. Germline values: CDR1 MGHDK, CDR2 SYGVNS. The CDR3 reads CASSIGEGTEAFF. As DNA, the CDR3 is TGTGCCAGCAGTATCGGGGAAGGGACTGAAGCTTTCTTT.

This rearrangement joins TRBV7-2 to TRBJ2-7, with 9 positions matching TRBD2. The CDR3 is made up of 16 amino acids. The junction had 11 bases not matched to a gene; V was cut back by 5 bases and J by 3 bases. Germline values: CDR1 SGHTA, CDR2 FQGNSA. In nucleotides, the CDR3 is TGTGCCAGCAGCCCCCAGGGAGCGGGGGGATACTACGAGCAGTACTTC. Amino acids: CASSPQGAGGYYEQYF. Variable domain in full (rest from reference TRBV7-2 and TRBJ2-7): GAGVSQSPSNKVTEKGKDVELRCDPISGHTALYWYRQSLGQGLEFLIYFQGNSAPDKSGLPSDRFSAERTGGSVSTLTIQRTQQEDSAVYLCASSPQGAGGYYEQYFGPGTRLTVT.

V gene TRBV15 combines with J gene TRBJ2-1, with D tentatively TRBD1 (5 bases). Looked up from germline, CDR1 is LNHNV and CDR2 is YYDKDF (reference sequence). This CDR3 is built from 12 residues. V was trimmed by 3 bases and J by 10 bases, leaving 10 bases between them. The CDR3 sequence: CATSSQGREQFF. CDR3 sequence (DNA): TGTGCCACCAGCAGCCAGGGTAGGGAGCAGTTCTTC.

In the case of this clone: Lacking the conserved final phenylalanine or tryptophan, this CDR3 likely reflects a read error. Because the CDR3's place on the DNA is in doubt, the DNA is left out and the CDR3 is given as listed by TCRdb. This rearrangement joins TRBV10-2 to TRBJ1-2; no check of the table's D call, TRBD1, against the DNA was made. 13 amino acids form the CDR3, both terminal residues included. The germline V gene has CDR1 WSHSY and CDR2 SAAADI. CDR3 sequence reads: CASSEYGQGAIWS.

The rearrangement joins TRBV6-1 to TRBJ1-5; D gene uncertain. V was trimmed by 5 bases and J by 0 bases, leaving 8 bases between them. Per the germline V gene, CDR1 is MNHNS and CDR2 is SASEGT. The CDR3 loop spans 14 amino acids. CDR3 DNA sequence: TGTGCCAGCAGTAGACTTTATAGCAATCAGCCCCAGCATTTT. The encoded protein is CASSRLYSNQPQHF.

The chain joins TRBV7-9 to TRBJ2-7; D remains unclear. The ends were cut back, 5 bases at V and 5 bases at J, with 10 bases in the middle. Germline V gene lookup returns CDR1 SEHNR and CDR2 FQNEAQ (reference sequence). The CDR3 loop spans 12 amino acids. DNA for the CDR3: TGTGCCAGCAGCATATCCCTGAACGAGCAGTACTTC. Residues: CASSISLNEQYF.

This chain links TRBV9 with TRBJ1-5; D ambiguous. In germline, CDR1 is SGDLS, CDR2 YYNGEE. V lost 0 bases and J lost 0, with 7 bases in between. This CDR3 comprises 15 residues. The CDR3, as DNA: TGTGCCAGCAGCGTAGGTGGGTCTAGCAATCAGCCCCAGCATTTT. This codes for CASSVGGSSNQPQHF.

The CDR3 nucleotides are TGTGCCAGCAGCCTCTTCCCACTCCGTAGCACAGATACGCAGTATTTT. Translation gives CASSLFPLRSTDTQYF. The V and J genes are TRBV5-8 and TRBJ2-3; D gene uncertain. Germline CDR1 is SGHTS and CDR2 is YDEGEE. There are 16 residues in the CDR3. V dropped 4 bases and J dropped 0 bases, with 15 bases sitting between them.

CDR3 sequence: CASSLGREAFF. The CDR3 DNA reads as TGTGCCAGCAGCTTGGGCAGGGAAGCTTTCTTT. V is TRBV5-6 and J is TRBJ1-1; D call uncertain. CDR3 length: 11 amino acids. CDR1 is SGHDT, CDR2 YYEEEE, per germline. V dropped 0 bases and J dropped 8 bases, with 5 bases sitting between them. Drawing the rest from reference TRBV5-6 and TRBJ1-1, the complete variable domain is DAGVTQSPTHLIKTRGQQVTLRCSPKSGHDTVSWYQQALGQGPQFIFQYYEEEERQRGNFPDRFSGHQFPNYSSELNVNALLLGDSALYLCASSLGREAFFGQGTRLTVV.

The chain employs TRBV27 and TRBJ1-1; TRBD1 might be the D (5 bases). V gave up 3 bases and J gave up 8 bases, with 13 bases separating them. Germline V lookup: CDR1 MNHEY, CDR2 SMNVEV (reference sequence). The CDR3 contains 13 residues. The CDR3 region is CASSFGGSREAFF. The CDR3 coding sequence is TGTGCCAGCAGTTTTGGGGGAAGTAGGGAAGCTTTCTTT.

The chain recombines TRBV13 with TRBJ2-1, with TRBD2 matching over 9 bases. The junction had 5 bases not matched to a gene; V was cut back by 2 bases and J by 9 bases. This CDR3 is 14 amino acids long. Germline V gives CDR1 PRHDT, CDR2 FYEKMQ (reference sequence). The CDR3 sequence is CASSLSLSGGEQFF. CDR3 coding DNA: TGTGCCAGCAGCTTATCCCTTAGCGGGGGTGAGCAGTTCTTC.

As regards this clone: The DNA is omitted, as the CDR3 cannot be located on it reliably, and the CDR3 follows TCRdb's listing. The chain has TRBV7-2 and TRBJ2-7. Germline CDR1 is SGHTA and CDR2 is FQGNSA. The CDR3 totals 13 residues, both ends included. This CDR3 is CASSLVGPGEQYF.

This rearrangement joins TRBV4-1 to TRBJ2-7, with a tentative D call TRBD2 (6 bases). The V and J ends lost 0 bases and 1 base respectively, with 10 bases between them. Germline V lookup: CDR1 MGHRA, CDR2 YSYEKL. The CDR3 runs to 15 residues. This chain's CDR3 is CASSQEIAGSYEQYF. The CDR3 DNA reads TGCGCCAGCAGCCAAGAAATCGCGGGGTCCTACGAGCAGTACTTC.

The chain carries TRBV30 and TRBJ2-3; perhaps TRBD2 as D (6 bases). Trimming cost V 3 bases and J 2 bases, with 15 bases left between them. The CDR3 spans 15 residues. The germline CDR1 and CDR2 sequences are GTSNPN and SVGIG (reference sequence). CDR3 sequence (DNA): TGTGCCTGGAGGGGAGGACACTCTTCCACAGATACGCAGTATTTT. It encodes CAWRGGHSSTDTQYF.

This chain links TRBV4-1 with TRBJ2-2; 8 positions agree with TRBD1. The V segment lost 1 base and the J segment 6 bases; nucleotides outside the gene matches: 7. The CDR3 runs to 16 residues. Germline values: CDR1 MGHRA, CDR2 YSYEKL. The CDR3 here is CASSQGGTGVAGELFF. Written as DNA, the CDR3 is TGCGCCAGCAGCCAAGGGGGGACAGGCGTCGCCGGGGAGCTGTTTTTT.

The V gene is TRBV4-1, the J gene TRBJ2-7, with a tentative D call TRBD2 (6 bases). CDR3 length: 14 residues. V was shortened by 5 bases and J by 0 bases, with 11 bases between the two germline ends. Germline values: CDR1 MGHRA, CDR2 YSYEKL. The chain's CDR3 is CASSATSSSYEQYF. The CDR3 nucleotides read TGCGCCAGCAGCGCCACTAGCAGCTCCTACGAGCAGTACTTC.

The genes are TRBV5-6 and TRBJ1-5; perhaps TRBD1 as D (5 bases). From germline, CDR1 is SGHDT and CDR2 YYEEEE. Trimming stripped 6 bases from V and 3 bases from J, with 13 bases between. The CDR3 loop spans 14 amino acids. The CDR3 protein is CASTLRGFNQPQHF. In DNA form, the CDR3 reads TGTGCCAGCACCCTCCGGGGGTTCAATCAGCCCCAGCATTTT.

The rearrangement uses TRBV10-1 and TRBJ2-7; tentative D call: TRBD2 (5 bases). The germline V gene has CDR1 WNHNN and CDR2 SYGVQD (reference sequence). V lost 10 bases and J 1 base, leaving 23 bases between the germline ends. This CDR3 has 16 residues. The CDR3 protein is CATRRVESGRSYEQYF. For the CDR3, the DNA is TGCGCCACCCGACGAGTGGAAAGCGGTCGATCCTACGAGCAGTACTTC.

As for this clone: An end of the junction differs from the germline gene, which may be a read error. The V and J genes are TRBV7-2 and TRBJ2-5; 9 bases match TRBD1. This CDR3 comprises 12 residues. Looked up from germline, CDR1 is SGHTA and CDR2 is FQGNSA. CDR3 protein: CASTNLRDREDF. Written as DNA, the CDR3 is TGTGCCAGCACCAACCTCCGGGACAGGGAGGACTTC.

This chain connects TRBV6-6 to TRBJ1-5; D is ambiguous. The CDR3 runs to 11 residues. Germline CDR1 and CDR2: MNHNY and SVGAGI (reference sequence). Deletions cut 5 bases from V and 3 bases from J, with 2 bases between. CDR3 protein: CASSTNQPQHF. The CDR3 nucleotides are TGTGCCAGCAGTACCAATCAGCCCCAGCATTTT.

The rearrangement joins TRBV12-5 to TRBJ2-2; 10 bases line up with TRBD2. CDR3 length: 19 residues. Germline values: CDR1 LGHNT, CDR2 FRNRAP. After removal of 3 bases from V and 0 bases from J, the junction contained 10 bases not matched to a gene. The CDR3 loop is CASGFWTSGREANTGELFF. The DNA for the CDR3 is TGTGCTAGTGGTTTTTGGACTAGCGGACGTGAAGCGAACACCGGGGAGCTGTTTTTT.

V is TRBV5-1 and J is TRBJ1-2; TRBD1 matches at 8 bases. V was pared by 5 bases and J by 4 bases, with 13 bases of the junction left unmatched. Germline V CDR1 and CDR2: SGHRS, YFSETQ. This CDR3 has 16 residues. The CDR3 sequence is CASSSGTGFAIYGYTF. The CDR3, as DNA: TGCGCCAGCAGTAGCGGGACAGGATTTGCCATCTATGGCTACACCTTC. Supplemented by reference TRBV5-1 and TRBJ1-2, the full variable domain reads KAGVTQTPRYLIKTRGQQVTLSCSPISGHRSVSWYQQTPGQGLQFLFEYFSETQRNKGNFPGRFSGRQFSNSRSEMNVSTLELGDSALYLCASSSGTGFAIYGYTFGSGTRLTVV.